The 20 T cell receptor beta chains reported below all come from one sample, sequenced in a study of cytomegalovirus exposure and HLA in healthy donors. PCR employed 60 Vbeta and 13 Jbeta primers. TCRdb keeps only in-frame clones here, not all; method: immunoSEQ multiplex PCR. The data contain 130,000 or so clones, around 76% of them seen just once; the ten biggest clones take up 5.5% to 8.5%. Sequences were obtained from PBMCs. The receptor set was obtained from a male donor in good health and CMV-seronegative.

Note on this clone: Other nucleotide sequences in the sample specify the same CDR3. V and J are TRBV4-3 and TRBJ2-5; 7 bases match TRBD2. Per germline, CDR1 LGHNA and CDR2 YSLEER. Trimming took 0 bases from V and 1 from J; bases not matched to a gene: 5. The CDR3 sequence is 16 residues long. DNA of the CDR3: TGCGCCAGCAGCCAAGAGTTAGTAGCGGGCCAAGAGACCCAGTACTTC. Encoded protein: CASSQELVAGQETQYF.

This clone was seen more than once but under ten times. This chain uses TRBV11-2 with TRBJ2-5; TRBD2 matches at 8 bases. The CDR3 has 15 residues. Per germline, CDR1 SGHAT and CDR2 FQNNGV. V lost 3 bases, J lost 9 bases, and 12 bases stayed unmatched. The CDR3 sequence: CASSLVAGGPLSQYF. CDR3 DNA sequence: TGTGCCAGCAGCTTGGTCGCGGGGGGTCCCTTGTCCCAGTACTTC.

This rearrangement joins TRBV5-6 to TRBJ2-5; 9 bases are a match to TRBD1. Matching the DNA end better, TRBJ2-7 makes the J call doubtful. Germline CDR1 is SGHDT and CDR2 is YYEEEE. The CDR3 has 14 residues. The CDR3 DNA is TGTGCCAGCAGCTACGGGACAGGGCTCTTCGAGCAGTACTTC. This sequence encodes CASSYGTGLFEQYF.

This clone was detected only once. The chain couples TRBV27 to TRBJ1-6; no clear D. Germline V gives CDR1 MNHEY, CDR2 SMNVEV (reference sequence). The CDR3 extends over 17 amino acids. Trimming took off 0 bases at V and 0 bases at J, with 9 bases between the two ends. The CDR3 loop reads CASSLSRVSSYNSPLHF. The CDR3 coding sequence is TGTGCCAGCAGTTTATCGAGGGTCAGCTCCTATAATTCACCCCTCCACTTT.

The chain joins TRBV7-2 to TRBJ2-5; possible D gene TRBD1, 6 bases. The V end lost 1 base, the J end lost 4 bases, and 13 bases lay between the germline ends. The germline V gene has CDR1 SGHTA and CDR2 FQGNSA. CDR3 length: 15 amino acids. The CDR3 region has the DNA TGTGCCAGCAGCTTAGTGCTCAGGGGCGCAGAGACCCAGTACTTC. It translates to CASSLVLRGAETQYF.

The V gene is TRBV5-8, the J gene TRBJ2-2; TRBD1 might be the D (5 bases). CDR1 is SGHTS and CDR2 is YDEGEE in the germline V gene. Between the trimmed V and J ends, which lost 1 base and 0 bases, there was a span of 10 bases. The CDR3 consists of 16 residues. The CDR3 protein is CASSLNGHPNTGELFF. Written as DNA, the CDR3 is TGTGCCAGCAGCTTGAATGGACACCCGAACACCGGGGAGCTGTTTTTT.

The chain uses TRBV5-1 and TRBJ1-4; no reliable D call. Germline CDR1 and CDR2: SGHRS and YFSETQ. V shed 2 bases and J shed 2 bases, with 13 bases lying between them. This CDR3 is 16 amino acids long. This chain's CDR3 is CASSLENVRTNEKLFF. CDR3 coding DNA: TGCGCCAGCAGCTTAGAAAACGTACGGACTAATGAAAAACTGTTTTTT.

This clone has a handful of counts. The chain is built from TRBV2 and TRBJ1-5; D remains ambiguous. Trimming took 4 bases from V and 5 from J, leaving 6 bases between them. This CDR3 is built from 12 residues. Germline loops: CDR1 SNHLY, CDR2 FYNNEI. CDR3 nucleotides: TGTGCCAGCAGTGTCCCCGATCAGCCCCAGCATTTT. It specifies CASSVPDQPQHF.

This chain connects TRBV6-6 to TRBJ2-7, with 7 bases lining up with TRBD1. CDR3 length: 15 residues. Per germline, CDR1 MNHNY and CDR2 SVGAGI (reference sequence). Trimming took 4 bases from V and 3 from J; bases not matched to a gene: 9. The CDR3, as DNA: TGTGCCAGCAGTTCCCCCGGGACAGCTGTCTACGAGCAGTACTTC. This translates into CASSSPGTAVYEQYF.

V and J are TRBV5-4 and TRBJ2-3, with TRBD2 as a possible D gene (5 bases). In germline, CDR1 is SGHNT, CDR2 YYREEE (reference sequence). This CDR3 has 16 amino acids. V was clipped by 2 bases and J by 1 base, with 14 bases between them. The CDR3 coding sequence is TGTGCCAGCAGCTTTCCGGGATCGAGTGGCACAGATACGCAGTATTTT. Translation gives CASSFPGSSGTDTQYF.

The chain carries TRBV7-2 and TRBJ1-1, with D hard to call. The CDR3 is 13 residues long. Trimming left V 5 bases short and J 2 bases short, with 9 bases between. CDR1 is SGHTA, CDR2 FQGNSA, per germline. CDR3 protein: CASSPGDNTEAFF. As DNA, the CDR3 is TGTGCCAGCAGCCCCGGGGATAACACTGAAGCTTTCTTT.

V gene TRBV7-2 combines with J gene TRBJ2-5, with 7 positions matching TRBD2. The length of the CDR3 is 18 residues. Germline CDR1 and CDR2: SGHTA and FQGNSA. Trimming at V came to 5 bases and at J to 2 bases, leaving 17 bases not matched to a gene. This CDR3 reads CASSPGWVSGSSQETQYF. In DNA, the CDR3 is TGTGCCAGCAGCCCTGGGTGGGTTAGCGGGTCTTCACAAGAGACCCAGTACTTC.

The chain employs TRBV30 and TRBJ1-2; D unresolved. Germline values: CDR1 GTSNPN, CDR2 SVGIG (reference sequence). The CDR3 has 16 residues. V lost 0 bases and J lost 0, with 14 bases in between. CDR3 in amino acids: CAWSVPSRVANYGYTF. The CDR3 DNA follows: TGTGCCTGGAGTGTCCCCTCCCGGGTCGCTAACTATGGCTACACCTTC.

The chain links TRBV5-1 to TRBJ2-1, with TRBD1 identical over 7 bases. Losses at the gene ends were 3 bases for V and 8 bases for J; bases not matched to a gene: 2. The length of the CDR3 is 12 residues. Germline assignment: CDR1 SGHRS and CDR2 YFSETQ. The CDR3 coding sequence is TGCGCCAGCAGCTATACAGGGGATGAGCAGTTCTTC. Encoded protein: CASSYTGDEQFF.

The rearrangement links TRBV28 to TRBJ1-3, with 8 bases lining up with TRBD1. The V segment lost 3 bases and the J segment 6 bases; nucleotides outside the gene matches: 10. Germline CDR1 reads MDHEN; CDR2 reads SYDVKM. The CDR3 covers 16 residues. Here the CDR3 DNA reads TGTGCCAGCAGTTTCATTCGGACAGGGATGGAAAACACCATATATTTT. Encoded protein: CASSFIRTGMENTIYF.

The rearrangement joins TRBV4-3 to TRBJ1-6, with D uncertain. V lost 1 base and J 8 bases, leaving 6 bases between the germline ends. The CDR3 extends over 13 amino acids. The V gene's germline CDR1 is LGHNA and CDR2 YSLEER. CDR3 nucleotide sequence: TGCGCCAGCAGCCAAGTCCCTCATTCACCCCTCCACTTT. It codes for CASSQVPHSPLHF.

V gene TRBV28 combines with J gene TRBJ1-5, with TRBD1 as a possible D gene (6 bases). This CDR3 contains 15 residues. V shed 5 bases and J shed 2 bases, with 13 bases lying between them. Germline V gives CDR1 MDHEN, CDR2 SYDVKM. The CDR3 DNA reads TGTGCCAGCAGTCAATCTCGACAGGGCAATCAGCCCCAGCATTTT. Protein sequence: CASSQSRQGNQPQHF.

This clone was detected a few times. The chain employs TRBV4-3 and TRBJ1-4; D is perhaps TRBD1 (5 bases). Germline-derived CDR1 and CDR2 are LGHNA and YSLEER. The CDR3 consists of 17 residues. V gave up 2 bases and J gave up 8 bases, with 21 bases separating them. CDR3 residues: CASSQSTSGHPREKLFF. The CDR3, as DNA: TGCGCCAGCAGCCAATCGACTTCAGGGCATCCCCGCGAAAAACTGTTTTTT.

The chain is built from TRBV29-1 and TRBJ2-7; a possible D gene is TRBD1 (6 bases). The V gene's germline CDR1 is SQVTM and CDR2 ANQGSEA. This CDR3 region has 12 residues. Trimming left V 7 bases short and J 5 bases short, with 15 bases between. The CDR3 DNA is TGCAGCGCCGGACGGGACACCCACGAGCAGTACTTC. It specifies CSAGRDTHEQYF.

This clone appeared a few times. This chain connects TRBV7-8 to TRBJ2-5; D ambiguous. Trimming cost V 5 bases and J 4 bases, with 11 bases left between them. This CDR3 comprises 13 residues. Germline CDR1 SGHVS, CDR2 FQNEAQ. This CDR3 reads CASSPTVRETQYF. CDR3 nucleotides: TGTGCCAGCAGCCCAACGGTGAGAGAGACCCAGTACTTC.